These 9 T cell receptor beta chains were sequenced from one sample in a study of T cell repertoires in cytomegalovirus infection. These receptors lack a known antigen. TCRdb re-called the reads through MiXCR, storing one row per CDR3 protein. The sample holds hundreds of thousands of distinct CDR3 sequences, around 31% seen once. This material consisted of cultured CD8+ T cells from PBMCs, taken from culture after CMV antigen stimulation. The source of these receptors is a human donor in good health (CMV status not recorded). Some clones in this sample may be carry-over from other donors' samples.

This clonotype was found a few times. The chain recombines TRBV9 with TRBJ1-2, with a possible D match to TRBD1 (5 bases). The ends were cut back, 3 bases at V and 2 bases at J, with 11 bases in the middle. Germline CDR1 and CDR2: SGDLS and YYNGEE. The CDR3 is made up of 14 amino acids. DNA of the CDR3: TGTGCCAGCAGCGCCTGGGACGGGAACTATGGCTACACCTTC. As protein: CASSAWDGNYGYTF.

V gene TRBV15 combines with J gene TRBJ2-5, with D possibly matching TRBD1 (5 bases). The germline V gene has CDR1 LNHNV and CDR2 YYDKDF (reference sequence). The V gene lost 1 base and the J gene lost 3 bases, with 9 bases spanning the gap. This CDR3 is 14 amino acids long. CDR3 in amino acids: CATSRVDTEETQYF. CDR3 sequence (DNA): TGTGCCACCAGCAGAGTGGACACAGAAGAGACCCAGTACTTC.

The V and J genes are TRBV7-8 and TRBJ2-3; D perhaps matches TRBD1 (6 bases). The end of the DNA fits TRBJ1-5 better, so the J call may be wrong. The CDR3 contains 17 residues. Germline-derived CDR1 and CDR2 are SGHVS and FQNEAQ. CDR3 sequence: CASSPLPSGGAVDTQHF. The DNA for the CDR3 is TGTGCCAGCAGCCCCCTTCCTAGCGGGGGGGCCGTAGATACGCAGCATTTT.

For this clonotype: A much larger clone sits a single nucleotide away, making a read error possible. The chain joins TRBV27 to TRBJ1-5; no firm D call. CDR3 length equals 14 residues. Germline assignment: CDR1 MNHEY and CDR2 SMNVEV (reference sequence). The V gene lost 1 base and the J gene lost 3 bases, with 7 bases spanning the gap. The chain's CDR3 is CASSLWVDNQPQHF. Written as DNA, the CDR3 is TGTGCCAGCAGTTTATGGGTAGACAATCAGCCCCAGCATTTT.

This clonotype was recorded once. The rearrangement joins TRBV27 to TRBJ1-1; unclear D gene. Trimming removed 7 bases at V and 1 base at J, with 13 bases between. CDR1 and CDR2 from the germline V gene are MNHEY and SMNVEV (reference sequence). This CDR3 is 14 amino acids long. DNA for the CDR3: TGTGCCAGCATAAAGGGTGCCGAGAACACTGAAGCTTTCTTT. Translating it yields CASIKGAENTEAFF.

In its sample, this clonotype was seen many times. The rearrangement uses TRBV4-1 and TRBJ2-1; D may be TRBD1 (5 bases). This CDR3 is built from 15 residues. Germline CDR1 reads MGHRA; CDR2 reads YSYEKL. The V gene lost 1 base and the J gene lost 8 bases, with 15 bases spanning the gap. This CDR3 reads CASSQVRAFADEQFF. CDR3 nucleotide sequence: TGCGCCAGCAGCCAAGTCAGGGCTTTCGCAGATGAGCAGTTCTTC.

The chain links TRBV6-1 to TRBJ2-7; D is unresolved. This CDR3 has 14 amino acids. Germline V lookup: CDR1 MNHNS, CDR2 SASEGT. With 8 bases removed from V and 5 bases from J, the gap between germline ends came to 19 bases. Here the CDR3 reads CASLPEQRTHEQYF. CDR3 DNA: TGTGCCAGCCTACCGGAACAGAGGACCCACGAGCAGTACTTC.

This clonotype was detected many times. This chain connects TRBV29-1 to TRBJ1-1; a possible D gene is TRBD1 (5 bases). The germline V and J ends were trimmed by 7 bases and 4 bases, with 16 bases remaining between them. Per the germline V gene, CDR1 is SQVTM and CDR2 is ANQGSEA. This CDR3 has 13 residues. The CDR3 here is CSAREGRATEAFF. CDR3 in DNA: TGCAGCGCCCGGGAGGGCAGGGCCACTGAAGCTTTCTTT.

The chain is built from TRBV12-3 or TRBV12-4 and TRBJ2-1, with TRBD1 identical over 11 bases. V lost 5 bases to trimming and J lost 10 bases; unmatched junction nucleotides: 4. The CDR3 is 13 amino acids. This chain's CDR3 is CASSGGQGEEQFF. CDR3 coding DNA: TGTGCCAGCAGTGGGGGACAGGGGGAAGAGCAGTTCTTC.